This TCR beta chain was captured in a study of cytomegalovirus exposure and HLA in healthy donors. Overall study findings and caveats: Later analysis suggested most CMV-associated TCR beta chains were HLA-restricted.

A multiplex PCR was run with 60 Vbeta primers and 13 Jbeta primers. TCRdb keeps only in-frame clones here, not all; method: immunoSEQ multiplex PCR. Seen here are fewer than 100,000 clones, about 80% observed once, and the top ten hold about 6.1%. Comment on this clone: Its target is not known.

At the time of sampling, donors were nominally healthy, though unrecorded immune exposures were likely. V shed 5 bases and J 4 bases; nucleotides not matched to a gene: 4. Germline V CDR1 and CDR2: LNHDA, SQIVND (reference sequence). The CDR3 runs to 13 residues. This TCR came from a female donor in good health and CMV-seronegative. The V and J genes are TRBV19 and TRBJ2-7, with 8 bases aligning to TRBD1. What was sequenced was PBMCs. As DNA, the CDR3 is TGTGCCAGTAGTTCTCGGACAGGGTACGAGCAGTACTTC. This sequence encodes CASSSRTGYEQYF.